This entry concerns a single T cell receptor (beta chain). The record originates from a study of T cells after somatic rescue of genetic block. Data came from immunoSEQ multiplex PCR; TCRdb stores just in-frame clones and leaves some out. The table has just over 14,000 clones, over 60% seen once; the top ten hold around 28%. What was sequenced was peripheral blood mononuclear cells (PBMCs). The clonotype comes from a man younger than 35.

CDR3 residues: CASSLAWAGPLDTQYF. Here the CDR3 DNA reads TGTGCCAGCAGCTTGGCCTGGGCAGGGCCCCTAGATACGCAGTATTTT. The V gene is TRBV5-6, the J gene TRBJ2-3, with D possibly being TRBD1 (5 bases). Germline V CDR1 and CDR2: SGHDT, YYEEEE. V dropped 0 bases and J dropped 5 bases, with 16 bases sitting between them. The CDR3 has 16 residues.